The clone carrying this T cell receptor (beta chain) has a handful of counts. Its target is not known. One junction end disagrees with the germline gene, perhaps due to a read error. The data were taken from a study of tumor-infiltrating lymphocytes in primary liver carcinoma. Study observations and caveats: It was in tumors, not blood, that the top-250-clone fraction was significantly higher (p = 0.039).

Total RNA amounting to 500 ng was the source from which TCR beta cDNA was made with a constant-region primer. TCR beta libraries came from three nested multiplex PCR rounds using slightly modified ARM-PCR. A C-beta reverse primer and TRBV1-TRBV30 forward primers served in each of the first two PCR rounds, at ten to eleven cycles apiece. TCRdb recomputed calls from the multiplex PCR reads with MiXCR, one row per CDR3 protein. The sample holds tens of thousands of distinct CDR3 sequences; roughly 80% are singletons and the top ten take about half. CDR3 length equals 13 residues. Germline values: CDR1 WNHNN, CDR2 SYGVQD (reference sequence). From unsorted bulk tissue weighing about 20-33 mg, DNA and RNA were co-extracted. The patients presented with primary liver carcinoma, which was managed through surgical resection. The study found over 75% viable tumor cells in every tumor sample.

This TCR derives from a middle-aged man with primary liver carcinoma and hepatitis B virus infection. The chain couples TRBV10-1 to TRBJ2-7; no clear D gene. Sequencing used liver tumor tissue from sampling region 3. Specified subset: tumor region T3, left-lateral pole. The CDR3 nucleotides are TGCGCCAGTAGTGCGAGTCAAACGGTGGGGCAGTACTTC. Translation: CASSASQTVGQYF.